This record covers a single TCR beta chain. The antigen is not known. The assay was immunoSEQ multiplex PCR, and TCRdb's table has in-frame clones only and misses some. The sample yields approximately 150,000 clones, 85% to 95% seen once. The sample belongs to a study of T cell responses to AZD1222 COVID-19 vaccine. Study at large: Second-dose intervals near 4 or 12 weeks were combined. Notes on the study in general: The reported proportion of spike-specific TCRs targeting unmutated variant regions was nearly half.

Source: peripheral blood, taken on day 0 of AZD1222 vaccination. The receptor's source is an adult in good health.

Here the CDR3 reads CASSTRTSGGEQFF. As DNA, the CDR3 is TGTGCCAGTAGTACCCGGACTAGCGGGGGGGAGCAGTTCTTC. The V call is TRBV19, the J call TRBJ2-1, with 14 bases lining up with TRBD2. J was trimmed by 10 bases and V by 4 bases; bases with no gene match: 3. The CDR3 is 14 residues long. Germline-derived CDR1 and CDR2 are LNHDA and SQIVND (reference sequence).